This T cell receptor beta chain was retrieved from a study of beta chain features in type 1 diabetes. General study points: cDNA-based reads could over-represent cells with high TCR expression.

The sample holds many counts of this clone. The antigen remains unidentified. Every bit of the isolated RNA underwent reverse transcription, so sequencing read expressed TCRB transcripts. Using immunoSEQ multiplex PCR, the repertoire was profiled, and TCRdb retains in-frame clones only, with some absent. This table has around 180,000 clones, about an eighth appearing once. Germline CDR1 SGDLS, CDR2 YYNGEE. After removal of 8 bases from V and 1 base from J, the junction contained 14 bases not matched to a gene. The CDR3 has 18 amino acids. This clonotype was obtained from a woman aged 18-29 years in good health. The sequencing sample was made of central memory CD4+ T cells from blood. V gene TRBV9 combines with J gene TRBJ2-6, with 8 bases fitting TRBD1. In DNA, the CDR3 is TGTGCCAGTACCCTCCGGGACAGGCCCACTTCTGGGGCCAACGTCCTGACTTTC. Protein sequence: CASTLRDRPTSGANVLTF.